This TCR beta chain appears in the sequencing data of a study of radiation and T cells in renal cell carcinoma. Sample time point: blood 2 weeks post-SBRT. Treatment meaning: 15 Gy SBRT to primary tumor, nephrectomy 4 weeks later. Radiation-treated patients gave blood at baseline, week 2 and week 4. This CDR3 region has 14 residues. Germline V CDR1 and CDR2: PRHDT, FYEKMQ (reference sequence). Trimming at V came to 3 bases and at J to 2 bases, leaving 3 bases not matched to a gene. Some clones are missing from TCRdb's copy, which holds only in-frame ones; the method was immunoSEQ multiplex PCR. The repertoire includes about 150,000 clones, about 91% of them detected once, and 10% to 15% sits in the top ten.

This sequence joins TRBV13 and TRBJ2-7, with 8 bases aligning to TRBD2. The sample in question was blood, obtained from a patient whose treatment included radiotherapy and nephrectomy. This sequence was found in a woman between 50 and 59 years old with renal cell carcinoma. This chain's CDR3 is CASSLSGLAYEQYF. CDR3 DNA: TGTGCCAGCAGCTTGTCGGGACTAGCCTACGAGCAGTACTTC.